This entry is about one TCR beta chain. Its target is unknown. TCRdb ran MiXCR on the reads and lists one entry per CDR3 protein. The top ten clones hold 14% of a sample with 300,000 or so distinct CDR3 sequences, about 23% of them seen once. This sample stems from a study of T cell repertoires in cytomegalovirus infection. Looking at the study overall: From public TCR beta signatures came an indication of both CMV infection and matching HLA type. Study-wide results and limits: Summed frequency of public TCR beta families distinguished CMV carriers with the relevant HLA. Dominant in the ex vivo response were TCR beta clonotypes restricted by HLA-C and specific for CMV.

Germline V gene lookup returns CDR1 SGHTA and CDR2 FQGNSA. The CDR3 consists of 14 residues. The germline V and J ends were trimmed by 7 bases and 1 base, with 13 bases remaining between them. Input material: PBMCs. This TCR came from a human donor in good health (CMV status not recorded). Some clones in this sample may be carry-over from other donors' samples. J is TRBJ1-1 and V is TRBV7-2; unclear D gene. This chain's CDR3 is CASKKAGRNTEAFF. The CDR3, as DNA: TGTGCCAGCAAAAAGGCAGGCCGGAACACTGAAGCTTTCTTT.